This TCR beta chain originates from a study of CD8+CD57+ T cells in acquired aplastic anemia. Overall study results and limits: The study identified roughly 31 CD8+ CDR3 sequences shared by patients and controls.

This clonotype was picked up many times. Its antigen is undetermined. V lost 3 bases to trimming and J lost 4 bases, with 22 bases between them. The CDR3 loop spans 18 amino acids. Germline loops: CDR1 KGHDR, CDR2 SFDVKD. Profiling that covered TCR beta VDJ and CDR3 relied on genomic DNA as its template. TCRdb called the reads again in MiXCR, with one record for every CDR3 protein. The top ten clones hold 3% to 5% of a sample with hundreds of thousands of distinct CDR3 sequences, 65% to 80% of them seen once. The chain is built from TRBV24-1 and TRBJ2-3; no reliable D call. Source material: sorted CD4+, CD8+, or CD8+CD57+ T cells (not recorded which) from PBMCs. This clonotype was sampled from a human donor in good health, serving as a control. The CDR3 nucleotides are TGTGCCACCAGTGATCGCCCAGCCAGTGGCCGAAGGGCAGATACGCAGTATTTT. Translating it yields CATSDRPASGRRADTQYF.